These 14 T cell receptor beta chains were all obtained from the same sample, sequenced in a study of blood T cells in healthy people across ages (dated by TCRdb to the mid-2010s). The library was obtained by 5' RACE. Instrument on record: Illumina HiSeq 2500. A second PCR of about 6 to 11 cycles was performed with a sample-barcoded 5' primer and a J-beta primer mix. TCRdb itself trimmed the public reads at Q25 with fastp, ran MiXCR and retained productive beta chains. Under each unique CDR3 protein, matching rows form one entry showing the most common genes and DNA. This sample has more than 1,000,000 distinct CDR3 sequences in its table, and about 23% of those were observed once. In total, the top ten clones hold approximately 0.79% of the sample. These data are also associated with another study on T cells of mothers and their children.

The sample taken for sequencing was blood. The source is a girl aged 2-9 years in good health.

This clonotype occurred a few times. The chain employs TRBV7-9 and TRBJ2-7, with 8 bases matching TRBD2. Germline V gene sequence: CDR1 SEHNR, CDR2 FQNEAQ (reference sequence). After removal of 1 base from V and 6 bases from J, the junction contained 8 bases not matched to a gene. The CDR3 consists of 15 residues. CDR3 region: CASSLVVSGMAEQYF. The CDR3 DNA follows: TGTGCCAGCAGCTTAGTAGTTAGCGGGATGGCCGAGCAGTACTTC.

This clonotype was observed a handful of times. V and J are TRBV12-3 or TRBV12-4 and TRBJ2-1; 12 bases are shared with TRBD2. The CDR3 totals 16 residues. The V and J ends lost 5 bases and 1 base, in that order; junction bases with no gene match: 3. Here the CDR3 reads CASSPLAGGSYNEQFF. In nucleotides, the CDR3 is TGTGCCAGCAGTCCGCTAGCGGGGGGGTCCTACAATGAGCAGTTCTTC.

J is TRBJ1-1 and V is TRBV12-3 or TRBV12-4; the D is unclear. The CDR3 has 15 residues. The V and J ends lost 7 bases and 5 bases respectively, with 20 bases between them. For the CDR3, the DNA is TGTGCCAGCACCTATGAACACCATGGGAAGACTGAAGCTTTCTTT. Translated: CASTYEHHGKTEAFF.

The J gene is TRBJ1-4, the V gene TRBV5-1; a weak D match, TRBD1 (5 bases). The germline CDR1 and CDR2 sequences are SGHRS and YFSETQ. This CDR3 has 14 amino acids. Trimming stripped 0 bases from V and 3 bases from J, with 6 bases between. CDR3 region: CASSLDRSNEKLFF. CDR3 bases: TGCGCCAGCAGCTTGGACAGGTCTAATGAAAAACTGTTTTTT.

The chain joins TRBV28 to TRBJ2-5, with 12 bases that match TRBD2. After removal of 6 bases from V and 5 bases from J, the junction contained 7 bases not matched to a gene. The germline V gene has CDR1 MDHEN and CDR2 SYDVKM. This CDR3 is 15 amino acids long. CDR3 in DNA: TGTGCCAGCAGGGACCCCGGGACTAGCGGGGAGACCCAGTACTTC. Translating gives CASRDPGTSGETQYF.

The CDR3 DNA reads TGCAGCGCCCGGACGTCCGGTGTGGAGCAGTACTTC. It encodes CSARTSGVEQYF. V and J are TRBV29-1 and TRBJ2-7; D uncertain. V was clipped by 7 bases and J by 7 bases, with 17 bases between them. Germline CDR1 reads SQVTM; CDR2 reads ANQGSEA. The CDR3 is made up of 12 amino acids.

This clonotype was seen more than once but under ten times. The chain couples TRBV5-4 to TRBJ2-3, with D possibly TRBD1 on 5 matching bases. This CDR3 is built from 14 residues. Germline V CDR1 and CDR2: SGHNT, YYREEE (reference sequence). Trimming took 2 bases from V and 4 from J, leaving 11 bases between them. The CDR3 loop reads CASSLILGADTQYF. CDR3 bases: TGTGCCAGCAGCTTAATATTAGGGGCAGATACGCAGTATTTT.

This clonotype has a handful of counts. CDR3 sequence (DNA): TGTGCCATCAGTGGTAGCGGGTCCTACGAGCAGTACTTC. This translates into CAISGSGSYEQYF. V gene TRBV10-3 combines with J gene TRBJ2-7; the match to TRBD2 covers 7 bases. CDR3 size: 13 residues. V shed 4 bases, J shed 1 base, and the junction held 1 base outside the gene matches. In germline, CDR1 is ENHRY, CDR2 SYGVKD.

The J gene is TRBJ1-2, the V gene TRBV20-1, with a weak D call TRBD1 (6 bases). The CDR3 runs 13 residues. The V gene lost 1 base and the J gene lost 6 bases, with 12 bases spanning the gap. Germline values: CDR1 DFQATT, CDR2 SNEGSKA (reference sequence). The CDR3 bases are TGCAGTGCTAGAGGCCCCACAGGGAATGGCTACACCTTC. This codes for CSARGPTGNGYTF.

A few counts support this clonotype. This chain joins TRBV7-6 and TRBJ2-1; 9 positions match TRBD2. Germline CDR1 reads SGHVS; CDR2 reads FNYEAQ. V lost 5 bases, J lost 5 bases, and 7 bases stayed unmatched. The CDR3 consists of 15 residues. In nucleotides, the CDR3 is TGTGCCAGCAGCCCGCGGGGGGGGTTCAACAATGAGCAGTTCTTC. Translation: CASSPRGGFNNEQFF.

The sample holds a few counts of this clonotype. In DNA, the CDR3 is TGTGCCAGCAGCCACCCGACAGGGGATGGCTACACCTTC. It yields the protein CASSHPTGDGYTF. The chain combines TRBV4-2 with TRBJ1-2, with TRBD1 matching over 8 bases. V lost 3 bases and J lost 6; bases outside the gene matches: 3. Germline CDR1 and CDR2: LGHNA and YNFKEQ. The CDR3 contains 13 residues.

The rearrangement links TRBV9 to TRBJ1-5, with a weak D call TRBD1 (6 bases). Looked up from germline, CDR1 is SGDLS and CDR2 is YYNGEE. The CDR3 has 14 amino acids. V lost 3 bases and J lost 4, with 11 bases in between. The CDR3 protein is CASSATQGNQPQHF. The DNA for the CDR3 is TGTGCCAGCAGCGCAACCCAGGGGAATCAGCCCCAGCATTTT.

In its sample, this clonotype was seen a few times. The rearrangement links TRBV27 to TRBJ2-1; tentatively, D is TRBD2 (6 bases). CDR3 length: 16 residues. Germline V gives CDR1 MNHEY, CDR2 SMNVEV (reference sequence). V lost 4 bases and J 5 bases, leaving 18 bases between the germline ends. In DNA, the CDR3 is TGTGCCAGCAGTTCCCCGGGGGAGCCCGTCAACAATGAGCAGTTCTTC. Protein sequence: CASSSPGEPVNNEQFF.

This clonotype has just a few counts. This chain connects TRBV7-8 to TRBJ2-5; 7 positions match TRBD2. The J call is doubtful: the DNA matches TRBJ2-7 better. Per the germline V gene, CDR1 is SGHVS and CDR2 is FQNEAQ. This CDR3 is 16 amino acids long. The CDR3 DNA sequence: TGTGCCAGCAGCTTGATCGGACTAGGTAACTCCTACGAGCAGTACTTC. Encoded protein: CASSLIGLGNSYEQYF.